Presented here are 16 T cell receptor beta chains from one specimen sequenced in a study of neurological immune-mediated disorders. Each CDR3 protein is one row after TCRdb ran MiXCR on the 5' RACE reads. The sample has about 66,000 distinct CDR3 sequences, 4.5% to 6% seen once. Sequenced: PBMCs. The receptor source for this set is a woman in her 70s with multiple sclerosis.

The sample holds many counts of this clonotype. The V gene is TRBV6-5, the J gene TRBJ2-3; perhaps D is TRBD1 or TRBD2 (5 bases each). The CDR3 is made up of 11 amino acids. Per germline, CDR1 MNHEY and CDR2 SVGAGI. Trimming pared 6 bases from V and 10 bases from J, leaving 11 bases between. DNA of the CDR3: TGTGCCAGCAGAATGGGACCTTCGCAGTATTTT. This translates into CASRMGPSQYF.

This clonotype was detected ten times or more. The CDR3 loop reads CSASRGDTEAFF. The CDR3 nucleotides read TGCAGTGCGTCCCGAGGGGACACTGAAGCTTTCTTT. The rearrangement uses TRBV20-1 and TRBJ1-1; possibly TRBD1 for D (5 bases). Germline V gives CDR1 DFQATT, CDR2 SNEGSKA (reference sequence). The CDR3 is 12 residues long. Trimming left V 6 bases short and J 3 bases short, with 11 bases between.

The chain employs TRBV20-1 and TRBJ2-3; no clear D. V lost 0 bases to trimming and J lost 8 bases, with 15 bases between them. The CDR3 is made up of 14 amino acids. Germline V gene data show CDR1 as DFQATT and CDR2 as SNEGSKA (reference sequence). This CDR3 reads CSAREPKILSTQYF. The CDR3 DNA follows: TGCAGTGCTAGAGAACCGAAAATCTTGAGTACGCAGTATTTT.

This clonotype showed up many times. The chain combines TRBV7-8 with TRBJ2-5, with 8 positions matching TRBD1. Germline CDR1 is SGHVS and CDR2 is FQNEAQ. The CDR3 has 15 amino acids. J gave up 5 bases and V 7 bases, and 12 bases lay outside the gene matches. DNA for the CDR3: TGTGCCAGCAAGTCGTTCGGCAGGGGGCGGGAGACCCAGTACTTC. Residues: CASKSFGRGRETQYF.

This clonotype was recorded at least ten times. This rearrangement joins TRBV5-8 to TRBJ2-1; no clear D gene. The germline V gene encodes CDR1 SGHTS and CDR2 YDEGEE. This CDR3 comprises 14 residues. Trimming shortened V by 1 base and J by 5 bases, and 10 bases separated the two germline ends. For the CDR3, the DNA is TGTGCCAGCAGCTTGAAAAGCCCGAACAATGAGCAGTTCTTC. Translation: CASSLKSPNNEQFF.

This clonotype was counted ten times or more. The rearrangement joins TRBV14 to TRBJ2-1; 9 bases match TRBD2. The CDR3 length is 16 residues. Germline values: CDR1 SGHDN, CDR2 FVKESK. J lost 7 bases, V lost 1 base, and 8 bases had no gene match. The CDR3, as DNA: TGTGCCAGCAGCCAAGGAATTGGACTAGCGAGAAATGAGCAGTTCTTC. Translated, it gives CASSQGIGLARNEQFF.

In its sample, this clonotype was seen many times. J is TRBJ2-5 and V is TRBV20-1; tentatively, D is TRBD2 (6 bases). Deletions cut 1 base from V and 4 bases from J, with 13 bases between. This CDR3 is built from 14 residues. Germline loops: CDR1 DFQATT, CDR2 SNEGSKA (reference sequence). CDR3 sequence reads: CSARALALGETQYF. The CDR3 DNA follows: TGCAGTGCTAGAGCACTAGCTCTCGGAGAGACCCAGTACTTC.

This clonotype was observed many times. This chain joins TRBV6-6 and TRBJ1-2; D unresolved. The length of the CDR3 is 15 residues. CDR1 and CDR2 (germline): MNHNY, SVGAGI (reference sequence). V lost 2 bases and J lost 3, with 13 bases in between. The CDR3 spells CASSYTGNVDYGYTF. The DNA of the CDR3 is TGTGCCAGCAGTTACACCGGAAATGTGGACTATGGCTACACCTTC.

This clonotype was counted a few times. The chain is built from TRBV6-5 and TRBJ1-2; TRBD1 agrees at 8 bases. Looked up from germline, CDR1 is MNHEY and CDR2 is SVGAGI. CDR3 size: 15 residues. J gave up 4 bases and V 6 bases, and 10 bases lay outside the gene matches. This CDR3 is CASSLTGGSPYGYTF. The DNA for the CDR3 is TGTGCCAGCAGCCTCACAGGGGGATCTCCCTATGGCTACACCTTC.

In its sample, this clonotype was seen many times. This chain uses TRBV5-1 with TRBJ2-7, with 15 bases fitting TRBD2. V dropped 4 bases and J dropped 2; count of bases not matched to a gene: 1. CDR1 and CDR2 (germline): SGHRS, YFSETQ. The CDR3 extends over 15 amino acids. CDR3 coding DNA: TGCGCCAGCAGCCGGACTAGCGGGAGGGCCTACGAGCAGTACTTC. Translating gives CASSRTSGRAYEQYF.

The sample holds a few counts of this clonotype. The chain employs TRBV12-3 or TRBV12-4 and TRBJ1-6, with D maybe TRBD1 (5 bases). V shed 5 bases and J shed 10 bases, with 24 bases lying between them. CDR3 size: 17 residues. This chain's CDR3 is CASSPLPNGGLGSPLHF. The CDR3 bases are TGTGCCAGCAGTCCCCTCCCTAATGGGGGTCTTGGGTCACCCCTCCACTTT.

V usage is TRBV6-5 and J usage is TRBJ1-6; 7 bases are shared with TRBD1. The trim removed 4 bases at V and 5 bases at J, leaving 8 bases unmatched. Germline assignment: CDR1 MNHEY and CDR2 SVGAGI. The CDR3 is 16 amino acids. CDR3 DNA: TGTGCCAGCAGTTTCAGACAGGGAGGGAATAATTCACCCCTCCACTTT. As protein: CASSFRQGGNNSPLHF.

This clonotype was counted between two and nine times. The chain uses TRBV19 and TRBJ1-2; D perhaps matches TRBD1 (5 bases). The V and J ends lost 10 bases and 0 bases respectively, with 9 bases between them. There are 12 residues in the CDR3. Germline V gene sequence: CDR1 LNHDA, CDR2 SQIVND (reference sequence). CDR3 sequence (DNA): TGTGCCATCCAGACAGCTAACTATGGCTACACCTTC. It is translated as CAIQTANYGYTF.

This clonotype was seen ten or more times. The CDR3 coding sequence is TGTGCCAGCAGTGAAGAGTCGGGGTGGCTTTCTGAAGCTTTCTTT. Residues: CASSEESGWLSEAFF. The chain couples TRBV6-1 to TRBJ1-1; unclear D gene. Trimming removed 1 base at V and 6 bases at J, with 15 bases between. The CDR3 extends over 15 amino acids. Germline CDR1 and CDR2: MNHNS and SASEGT.

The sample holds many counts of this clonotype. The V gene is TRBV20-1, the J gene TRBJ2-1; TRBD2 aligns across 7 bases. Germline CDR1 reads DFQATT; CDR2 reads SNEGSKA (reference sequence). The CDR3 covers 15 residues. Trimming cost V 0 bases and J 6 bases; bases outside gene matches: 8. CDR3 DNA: TGCAGTGCTAGAGATCTAGAGGGACTATTCAATGAGCAGTTCTTC. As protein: CSARDLEGLFNEQFF.

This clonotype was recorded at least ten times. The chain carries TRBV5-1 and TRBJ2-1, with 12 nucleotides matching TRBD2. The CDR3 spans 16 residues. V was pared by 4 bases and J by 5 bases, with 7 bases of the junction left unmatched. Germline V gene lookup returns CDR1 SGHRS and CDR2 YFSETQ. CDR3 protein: CASSLELAGGNNEQFF. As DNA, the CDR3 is TGCGCCAGCAGCCTAGAACTAGCGGGAGGTAACAATGAGCAGTTCTTC.